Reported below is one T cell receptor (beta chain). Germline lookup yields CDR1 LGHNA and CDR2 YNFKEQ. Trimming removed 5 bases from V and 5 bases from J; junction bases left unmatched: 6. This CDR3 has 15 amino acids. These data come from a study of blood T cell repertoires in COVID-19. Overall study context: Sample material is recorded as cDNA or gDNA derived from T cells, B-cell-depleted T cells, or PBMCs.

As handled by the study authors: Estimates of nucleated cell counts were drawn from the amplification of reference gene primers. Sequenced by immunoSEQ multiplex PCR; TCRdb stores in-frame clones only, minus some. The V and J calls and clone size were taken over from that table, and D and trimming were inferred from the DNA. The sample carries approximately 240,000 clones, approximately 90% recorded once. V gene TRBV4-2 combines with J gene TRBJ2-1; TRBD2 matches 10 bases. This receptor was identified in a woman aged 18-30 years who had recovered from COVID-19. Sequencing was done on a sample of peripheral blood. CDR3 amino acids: CASSTSLAGDNEQFF. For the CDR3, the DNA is TGTGCCAGCAGCACCAGTCTAGCGGGAGACAATGAGCAGTTCTTC.